This TCR beta chain comes out of a study of prognosis after radiotherapy for stage I lung cancer. Study background: The non-small cell lung cancer patients were all considered medically inoperable, with comorbidities accounting for this in some twelve of them. SBRT was given in 3 to 5 fractions at a biologically effective dose of at least 100 Gy as radiotherapy. Findings of the study overall: Compared with a median of about 10,000 beforehand, unique TCR clone counts dropped to 6,861 after stereotactic body radiation therapy. In patients with versus without metastases, TRBV and TRBJ gene usage reportedly differed.

This clonotype was observed at least ten times. Its antigen is unknown. Genomic DNA served as the source from which two-round multiplex PCR generated TCR beta CDR3 amplicons. Round-one PCR had primers specific to each TRBV and TRBJ gene. TCRdb called the multiplex PCR reads again in MiXCR, with one record for every CDR3 protein. The data contain 45,000 to 70,000 distinct CDR3 sequences, 26% of them seen just once; the ten biggest clones take up approximately 8.3%. Looked up from germline, CDR1 is MNHNS and CDR2 is SASEGT. CDR3 length equals 13 residues. The V and J ends lost 6 bases and 6 bases, in that order; junction bases with no gene match: 4.

Sequenced material: PBMCs, taken before or after stereotactic body radiation therapy (not recorded which). The source is a donor over 45 with non-small cell lung cancer. The chain joins TRBV6-1 to TRBJ1-5, with 8 bases identical to TRBD1. The CDR3 DNA is TGTGCCAGCAGGCCTACAGGGGGTCAGCCCCAGCATTTT. Translation: CASRPTGGQPQHF.